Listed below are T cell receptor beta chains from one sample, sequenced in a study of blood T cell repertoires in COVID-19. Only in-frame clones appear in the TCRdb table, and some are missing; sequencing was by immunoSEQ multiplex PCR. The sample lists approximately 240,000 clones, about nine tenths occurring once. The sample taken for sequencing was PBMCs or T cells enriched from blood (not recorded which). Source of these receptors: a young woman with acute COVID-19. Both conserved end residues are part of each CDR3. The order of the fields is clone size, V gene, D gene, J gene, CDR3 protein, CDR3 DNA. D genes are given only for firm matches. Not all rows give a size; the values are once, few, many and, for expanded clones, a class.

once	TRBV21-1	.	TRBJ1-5	CASSKVTAEHQPQHF	TGTGCCAGCAGCAAAGTCACAGCCGAACATCAGCCCCAGCATTTT
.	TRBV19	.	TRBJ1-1	CASSISIGAVTEAFF	TGTGCCAGTAGTATAAGTATAGGGGCAGTCACTGAAGCTTTCTTT
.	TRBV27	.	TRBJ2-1	CASSLRGPLNEQFF	TGTGCCAGCAGTTTGCGCGGGCCTCTCAATGAGCAGTTCTTC
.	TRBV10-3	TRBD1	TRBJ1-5	CAIWDSNSNQPQHF	TGTGCCATTTGGGACAGCAATAGCAATCAGCCCCAGCATTTT
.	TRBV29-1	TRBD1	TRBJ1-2	CSTGQVDGYTF	TGCAGCACTGGACAGGTTGATGGCTACACCTTC
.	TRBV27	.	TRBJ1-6	CASSLRTDNSPLHF	TGTGCCAGCAGTTTAAGAACAGATAATTCACCCCTCCACTTT
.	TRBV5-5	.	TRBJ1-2	CASSLAPGQGAYGYTF	TGTGCCAGCAGCCTGGCCCCCGGACAAGGGGCCTATGGCTACACCTTC
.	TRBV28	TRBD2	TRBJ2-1	CASSGLSGGYNEQFF	TGTGCCAGCAGTGGCTTAAGCGGGGGCTACAATGAGCAGTTCTTC
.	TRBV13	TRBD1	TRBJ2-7	CASSSSGTGEYEQYF	TGTGCCAGCAGCTCCTCCGGGACAGGGGAGTACGAGCAGTACTTC
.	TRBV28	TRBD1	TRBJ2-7	CASTPLQGAGYEQYF	TGTGCCAGCACCCCCTTACAGGGGGCAGGCTACGAGCAGTACTTC
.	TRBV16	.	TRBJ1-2	CASSNAEAYGYTF	TGTGCCAGCAGTAACGCCGAAGCCTATGGCTACACCTTC
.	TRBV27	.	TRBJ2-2	CASSRALANTGELFF	TGTGCCAGCAGCAGGGCCCTAGCGAACACCGGGGAGCTGTTTTTT
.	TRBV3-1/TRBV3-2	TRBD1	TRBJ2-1	CASSQATDRAANEQFF	TGTGCCAGCAGCCAAGCAACGGACAGGGCGGCCAATGAGCAGTTCTTC
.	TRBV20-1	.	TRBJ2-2	CSASSVNTGELFF	TGCAGTGCTAGTTCCGTGAACACCGGGGAGCTGTTTTTT
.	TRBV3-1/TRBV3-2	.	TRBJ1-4	CASSQRRAGGEKLFF	TGTGCCAGCAGCCAGCGGAGAGCCGGTGGCGAAAAACTGTTTTTT
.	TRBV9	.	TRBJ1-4	CASSSGGEKLFF	TGTGCCAGCAGCTCCGGGGGTGAAAAACTGTTTTTT
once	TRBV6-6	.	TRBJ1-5	CAGQPAGSNQPQHF	TGTGCCGGACAACCAGCGGGGAGCAATCAGCCCCAGCATTTT
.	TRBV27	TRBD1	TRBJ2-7	CASSLFRGLIYEQYF	TGTGCCAGCAGTTTATTCAGGGGGCTTATCTACGAGCAGTACTTC
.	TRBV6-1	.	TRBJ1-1	CASSDPRGHLNTEAFF	TGTGCCAGCAGTGACCCCAGGGGCCACTTGAACACTGAAGCTTTCTTT
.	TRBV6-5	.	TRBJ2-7	CASSTPTNYEQYF	TGTGCCAGCAGTACCCCGACAAACTACGAGCAGTACTTC
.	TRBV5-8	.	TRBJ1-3	CASIVQGSSGNTIYF	TGTGCCAGCATCGTTCAGGGGAGCTCTGGAAACACCATATATTTT
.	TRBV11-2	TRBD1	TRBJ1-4	CASSLETGGREKLFF	TGTGCCAGCAGCTTAGAAACAGGGGGCAGGGAAAAACTGTTTTTT
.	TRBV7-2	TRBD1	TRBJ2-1	CASSLTGGYNEQFF	TGTGCCAGCAGCCTGACAGGGGGGTACAATGAGCAGTTCTTC
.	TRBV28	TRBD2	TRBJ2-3	CASTTPGLAAGDTQYF	TGTGCCAGCACTACTCCGGGACTAGCTGCCGGAGATACGCAGTATTTT
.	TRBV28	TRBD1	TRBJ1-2	CASTKPRQGKNGYTF	TGTGCCAGCACCAAGCCGAGACAGGGGAAAAATGGCTACACCTTC
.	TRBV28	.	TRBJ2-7	CASSLEAYEQYF	TGTGCCAGCAGCTTGGAGGCCTACGAGCAGTACTTC
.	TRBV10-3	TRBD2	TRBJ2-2	CALRAGYTGELFF	TGTGCCCTGCGAGCGGGGTACACCGGGGAGCTGTTTTTT
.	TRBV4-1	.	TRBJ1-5	CASSQLTGSNQPQHF	TGCGCCAGCAGCCAACTGACAGGTAGCAATCAGCCCCAGCATTTT
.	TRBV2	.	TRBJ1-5	CASSEDSRNNQPQHF	TGTGCCAGCAGTGAGGACAGCCGGAATAATCAGCCCCAGCATTTT
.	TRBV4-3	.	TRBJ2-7	CASSQDRNVASEQYF	TGCGCCAGCAGCCAAGACAGAAACGTAGCTAGCGAGCAGTACTTC
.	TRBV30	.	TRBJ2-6	CAWSTGGDPGANVLTF	TGTGCCTGGAGCACAGGGGGGGATCCTGGGGCCAACGTCCTGACTTTC
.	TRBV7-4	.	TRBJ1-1	CASSRKQRVATEAFF	TGTGCCAGCAGCCGAAAGCAGAGGGTCGCTACTGAAGCTTTCTTT
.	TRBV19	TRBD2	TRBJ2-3	CASSILSGTITDTQYF	TGTGCCAGTAGTATCCTGTCTGGGACTATCACAGATACGCAGTATTTT
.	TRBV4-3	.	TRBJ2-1	CASSQSGVAGLDEQFF	TGCGCCAGCAGCCAATCCGGGGTAGCAGGCTTGGATGAGCAGTTCTTC
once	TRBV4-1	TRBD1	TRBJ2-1	CASSQGDRGGTDEQFF	TGCGCCAGCAGCCAAGGTGACAGGGGGGGTACGGATGAGCAGTTCTTC
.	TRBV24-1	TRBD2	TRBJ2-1	CATSDSGTSGTDEQFF	TGTGCCACCAGTGATTCCGGGACTAGCGGGACAGATGAGCAGTTCTTC
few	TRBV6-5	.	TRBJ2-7	CASSYSRVSYEQYF	TGTGCCAGCAGTTACTCCAGGGTCTCCTACGAGCAGTACTTC
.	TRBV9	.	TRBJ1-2	CASSVARGVEGYTF	TGTGCCAGCAGCGTAGCCAGGGGCGTAGAGGGCTACACCTTC
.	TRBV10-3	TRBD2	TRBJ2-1	CAISDYSGRVNEQFF	TGTGCCATCAGTGACTATAGCGGGAGGGTCAATGAGCAGTTCTTC
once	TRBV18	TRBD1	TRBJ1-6	CASSEGTANSPLHF	TGTGCCAGCTCAGAGGGGACAGCCAATTCACCCCTCCACTTT
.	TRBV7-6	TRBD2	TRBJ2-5	CASRPDRGTSGAQETQYF	TGTGCCAGCAGACCCGACAGAGGGACTAGCGGGGCCCAAGAGACCCAGTACTTC
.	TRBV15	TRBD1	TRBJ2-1	CATGATGGSYNEQFF	TGTGCCACCGGAGCAACAGGGGGCTCCTACAATGAGCAGTTCTTC
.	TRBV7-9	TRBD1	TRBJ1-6	CASSLYDVGQGGSPLHF	TGTGCCAGCAGCTTATACGACGTCGGACAGGGAGGATCACCCCTCCACTTT
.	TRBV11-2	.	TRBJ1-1	CASCPDSSNTEAFF	TGTGCCAGCTGTCCAGACAGCTCGAACACTGAAGCTTTCTTT
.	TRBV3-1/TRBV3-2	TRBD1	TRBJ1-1	CASSHPDRGTEAFF	TGTGCCAGCAGCCACCCAGACAGGGGGACTGAAGCTTTCTTT
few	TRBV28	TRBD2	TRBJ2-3	CASTLGAGVSTDTQYF	TGTGCCAGCACCCTAGGGGCGGGAGTCAGCACAGATACGCAGTATTTT
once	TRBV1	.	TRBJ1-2	CTSDRKAGYTF	TGCACCAGCGACAGGAAGGCTGGCTACACCTTC
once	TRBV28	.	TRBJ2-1	CASSLPPGDEQFF	TGTGCCAGCAGTTTGCCACCGGGGGATGAGCAGTTCTTC
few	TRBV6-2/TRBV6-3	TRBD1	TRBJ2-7	CASSSDRGYSYEQYF	TGTGCCAGCAGTTCGGACAGGGGGTACTCCTACGAGCAGTACTTC
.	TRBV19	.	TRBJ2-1	CASSIGGYSYNEQFF	TGTGCCAGTAGTATAGGCGGGTACTCCTACAATGAGCAGTTCTTC
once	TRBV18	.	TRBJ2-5	CASSPGREQALDPQETQYF	TGTGCCAGCTCACCGGGTCGTGAACAGGCGTTGGATCCCCAAGAGACCCAGTACTTC
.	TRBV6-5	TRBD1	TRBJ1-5	CASSLGTGVKPQHF	TGTGCCAGCAGTTTAGGGACAGGGGTGAAGCCCCAGCATTTT
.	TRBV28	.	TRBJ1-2	CASSLSIGGYGYTF	TGTGCCAGCAGTTTATCGATCGGGGGTTATGGCTACACCTTC
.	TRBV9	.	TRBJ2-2	CASSAYDRINTGELFF	TGTGCCAGCAGCGCGTACGACAGGATTAACACCGGGGAGCTGTTTTTT
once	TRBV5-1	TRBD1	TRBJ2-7	CASSLSRGTGVHEQYF	TGCGCCAGCAGCTTGAGTAGGGGGACAGGGGTCCACGAGCAGTACTTC
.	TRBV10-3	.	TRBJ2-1	CAIRTPNNEQFF	TGTGCCATCAGGACACCCAACAATGAGCAGTTCTTC
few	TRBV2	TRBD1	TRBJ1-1	CASKRRQGAGELSTEAFF	TGTGCCAGCAAGAGGCGTCAGGGGGCGGGCGAATTGAGCACTGAAGCTTTCTTT
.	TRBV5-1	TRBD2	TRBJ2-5	CASSPTAGQETQYF	TGCGCCAGCAGCCCCACAGCGGGGCAAGAGACCCAGTACTTC